This T cell receptor (beta chain) came from a study of CD4+ T cells in melanoma. Findings of the study overall: Reportedly, melanoma neoantigen-specific CD4+ T cells showed varied differentiation states. CD8+ T cell, macrophage and B cell function reportedly correlated with neoantigen-specific CD4+ T cells.

The CDR3 has 13 amino acids. V gave up 8 bases and J gave up 4 bases, with 9 bases separating them. Looked up from germline, CDR1 is PRHDT and CDR2 is FYEKMQ (reference sequence). Produced via immunoSEQ multiplex PCR; TCRdb's table is partial and in-frame only. Of 8,500 to 10,000 clones listed, about 73% are singletons. As concerns this clone: What it binds is unknown.

The clonotype comes from a human donor with melanoma. The chain uses TRBV13 and TRBJ1-6; D unresolved. The sample taken for sequencing was tumor tissue. This CDR3 reads CASARGYNSPLHF. In DNA form, the CDR3 reads TGTGCCAGCGCCCGAGGGTATAATTCACCCCTCCACTTT. Complete variable domain (other parts from reference TRBV13 and TRBJ1-6): AAGVIQSPRHLIKEKRETATLKCYPIPRHDTVYWYQQGPGQDPQFLISFYEKMQSDKGSIPDRFSAQQFSDYHSELNMSSLELGDSALYFCASARGYNSPLHFGNGTRLTVT.